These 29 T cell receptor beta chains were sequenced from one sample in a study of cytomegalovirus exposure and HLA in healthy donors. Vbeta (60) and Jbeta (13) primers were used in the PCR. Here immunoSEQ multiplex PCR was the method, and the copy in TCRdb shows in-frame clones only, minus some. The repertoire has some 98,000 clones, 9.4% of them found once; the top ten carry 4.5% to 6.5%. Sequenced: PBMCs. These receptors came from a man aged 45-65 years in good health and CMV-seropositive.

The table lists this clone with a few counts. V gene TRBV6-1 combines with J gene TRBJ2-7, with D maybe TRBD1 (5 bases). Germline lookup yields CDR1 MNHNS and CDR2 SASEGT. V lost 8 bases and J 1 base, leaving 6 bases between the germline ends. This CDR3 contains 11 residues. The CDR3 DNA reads TGTGCCAGCGACAGATCCTACGAGCAGTACTTC. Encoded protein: CASDRSYEQYF.

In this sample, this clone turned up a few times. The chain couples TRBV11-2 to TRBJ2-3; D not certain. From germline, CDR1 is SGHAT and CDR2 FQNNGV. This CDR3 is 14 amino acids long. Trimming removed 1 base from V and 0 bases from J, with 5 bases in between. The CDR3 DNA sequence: TGTGCCAGCAGCTTAGGGCCGAGCACAGATACGCAGTATTTT. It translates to CASSLGPSTDTQYF.

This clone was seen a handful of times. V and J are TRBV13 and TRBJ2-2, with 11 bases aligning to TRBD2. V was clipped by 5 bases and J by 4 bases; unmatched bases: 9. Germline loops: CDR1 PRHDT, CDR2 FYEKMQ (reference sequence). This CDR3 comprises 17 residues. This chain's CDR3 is CASSPPRLAGFTGELFF. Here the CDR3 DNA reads TGTGCCAGCAGCCCCCCCCGACTAGCGGGATTCACCGGGGAGCTGTTTTTT.

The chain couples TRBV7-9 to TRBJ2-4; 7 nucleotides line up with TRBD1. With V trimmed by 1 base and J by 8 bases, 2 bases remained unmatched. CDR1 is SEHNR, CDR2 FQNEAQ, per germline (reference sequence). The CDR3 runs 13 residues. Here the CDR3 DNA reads TGTGCCAGCAGCTTAGACAGGGGTTACATTCAGTACTTC. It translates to CASSLDRGYIQYF.

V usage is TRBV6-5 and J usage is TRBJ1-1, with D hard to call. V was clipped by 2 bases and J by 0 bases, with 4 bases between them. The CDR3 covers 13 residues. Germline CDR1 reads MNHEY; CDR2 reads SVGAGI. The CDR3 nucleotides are TGTGCCAGCAGTTACAGAGTGAACACTGAAGCTTTCTTT. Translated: CASSYRVNTEAFF.

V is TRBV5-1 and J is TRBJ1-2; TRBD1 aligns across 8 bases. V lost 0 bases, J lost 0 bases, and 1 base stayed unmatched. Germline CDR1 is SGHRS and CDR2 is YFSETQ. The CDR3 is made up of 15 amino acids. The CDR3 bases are TGCGCCAGCAGCTTGGGGACAGGGACTAACTATGGCTACACCTTC. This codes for CASSLGTGTNYGYTF.

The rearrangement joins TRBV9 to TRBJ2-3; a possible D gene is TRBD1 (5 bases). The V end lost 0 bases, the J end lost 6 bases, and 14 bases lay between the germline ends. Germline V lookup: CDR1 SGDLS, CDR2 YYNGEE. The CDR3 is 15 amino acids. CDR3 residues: CASSVGGSERDTQYF. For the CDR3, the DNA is TGTGCCAGCAGCGTAGGGGGCTCGGAGAGGGATACGCAGTATTTT. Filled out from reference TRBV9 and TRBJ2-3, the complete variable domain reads DSGVTQTPKHLITATGQRVTLRCSPRSGDLSVYWYQQSLDQGLQFLIQYYNGEERAKGNILERFSAQQFPDLHSELNLSSLELGDSALYFCASSVGGSERDTQYFGPGTRLTVL.

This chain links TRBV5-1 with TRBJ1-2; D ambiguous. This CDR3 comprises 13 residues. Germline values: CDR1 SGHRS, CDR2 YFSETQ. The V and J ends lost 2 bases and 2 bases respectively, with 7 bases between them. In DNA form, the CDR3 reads TGCGCCAGCAGCTTAGCGGGGAACTATGGCTACACCTTC. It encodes CASSLAGNYGYTF.

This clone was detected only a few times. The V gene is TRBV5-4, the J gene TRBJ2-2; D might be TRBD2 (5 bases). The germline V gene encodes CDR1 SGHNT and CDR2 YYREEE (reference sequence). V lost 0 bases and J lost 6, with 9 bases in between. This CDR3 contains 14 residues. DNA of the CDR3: TGTGCCAGCAGCTTGGAAGAGGGATCCGGGGAGCTGTTTTTT. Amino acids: CASSLEEGSGELFF.

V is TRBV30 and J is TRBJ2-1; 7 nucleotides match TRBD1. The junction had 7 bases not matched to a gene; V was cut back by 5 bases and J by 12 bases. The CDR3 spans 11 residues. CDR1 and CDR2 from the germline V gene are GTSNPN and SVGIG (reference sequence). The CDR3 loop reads CAWATGTAQFF. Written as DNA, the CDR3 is TGTGCCTGGGCCACGGGGACAGCGCAGTTCTTC.

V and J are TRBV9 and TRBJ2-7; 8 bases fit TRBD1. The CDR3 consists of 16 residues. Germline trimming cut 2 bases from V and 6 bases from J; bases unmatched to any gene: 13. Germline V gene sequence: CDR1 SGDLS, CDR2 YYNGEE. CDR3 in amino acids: CASSVGRQGAFGEQYF. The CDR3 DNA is TGTGCCAGCAGCGTGGGGAGGCAGGGGGCCTTTGGCGAGCAGTACTTC.

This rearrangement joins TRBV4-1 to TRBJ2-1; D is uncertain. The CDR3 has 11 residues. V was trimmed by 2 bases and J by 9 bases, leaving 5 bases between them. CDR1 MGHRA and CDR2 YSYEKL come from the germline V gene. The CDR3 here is CASSQSTEQFF. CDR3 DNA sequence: TGCGCCAGCAGCCAAAGCACTGAGCAGTTCTTC.

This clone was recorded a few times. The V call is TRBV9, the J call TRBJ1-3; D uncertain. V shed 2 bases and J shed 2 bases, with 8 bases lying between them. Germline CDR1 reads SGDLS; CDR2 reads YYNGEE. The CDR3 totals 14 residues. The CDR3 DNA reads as TGTGCCAGCAGCGTTGACTTCACTGGAAACACCATATATTTT. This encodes CASSVDFTGNTIYF.

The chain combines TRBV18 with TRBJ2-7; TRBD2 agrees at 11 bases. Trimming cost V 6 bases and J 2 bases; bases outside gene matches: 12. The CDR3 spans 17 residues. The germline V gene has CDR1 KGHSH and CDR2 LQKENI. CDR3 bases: TGTGCCAGCTCTCTAGGCCCCCCTAGCGGGAGGACCTACGAGCAGTACTTC. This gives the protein CASSLGPPSGRTYEQYF. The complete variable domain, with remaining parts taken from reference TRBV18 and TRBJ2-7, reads NAGVMQNPRHLVRRRGQEARLRCSPMKGHSHVYWYRQLPEEGLKFMVYLQKENIIDESGMPKERFSAEFPKEGPSILRIQQVVRGDSAAYFCASSLGPPSGRTYEQYFGPGTRLTVT.

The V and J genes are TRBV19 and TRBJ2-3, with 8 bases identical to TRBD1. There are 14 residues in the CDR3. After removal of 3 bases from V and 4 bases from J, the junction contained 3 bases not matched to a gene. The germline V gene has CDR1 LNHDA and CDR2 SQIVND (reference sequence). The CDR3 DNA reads TGTGCCAGTAGTATTCTGACAGGGGCAGATACGCAGTATTTT. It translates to CASSILTGADTQYF.

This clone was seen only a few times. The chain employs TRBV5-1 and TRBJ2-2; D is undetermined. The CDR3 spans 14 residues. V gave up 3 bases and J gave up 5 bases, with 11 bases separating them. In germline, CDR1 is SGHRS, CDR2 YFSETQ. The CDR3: CASSSNILTGELFF. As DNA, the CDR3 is TGCGCCAGCAGCTCGAACATACTAACCGGGGAGCTGTTTTTT.

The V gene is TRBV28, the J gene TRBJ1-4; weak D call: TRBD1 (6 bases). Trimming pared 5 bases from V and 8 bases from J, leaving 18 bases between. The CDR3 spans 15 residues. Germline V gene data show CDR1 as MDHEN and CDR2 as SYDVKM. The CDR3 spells CASSTGGAQREKLFF. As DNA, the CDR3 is TGTGCCAGCAGTACGGGGGGGGCCCAAAGGGAAAAACTGTTTTTT. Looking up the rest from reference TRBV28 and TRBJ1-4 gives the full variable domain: DVKVTQSSRYLVKRTGEKVFLECVQDMDHENMFWYRQDPGLGLRLIYFSYDVKMKEKGDIPEGYSVSREKKERFSLILESASTNQTSMYLCASSTGGAQREKLFFGSGTQLSVL.

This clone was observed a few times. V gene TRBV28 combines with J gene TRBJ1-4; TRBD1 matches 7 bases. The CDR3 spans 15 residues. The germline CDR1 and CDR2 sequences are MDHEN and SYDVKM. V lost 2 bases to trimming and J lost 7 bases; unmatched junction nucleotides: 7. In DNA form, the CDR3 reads TGTGCCAGCAGTTTACCGACAGGGAATAGTGAAAAACTGTTTTTT. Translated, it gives CASSLPTGNSEKLFF.

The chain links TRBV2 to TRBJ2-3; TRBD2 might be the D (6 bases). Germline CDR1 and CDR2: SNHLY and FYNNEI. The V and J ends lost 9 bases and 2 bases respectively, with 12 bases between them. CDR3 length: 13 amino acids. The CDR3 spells CASDGGFTDTQYF. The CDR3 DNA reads TGTGCCAGTGATGGGGGGTTCACAGATACGCAGTATTTT.

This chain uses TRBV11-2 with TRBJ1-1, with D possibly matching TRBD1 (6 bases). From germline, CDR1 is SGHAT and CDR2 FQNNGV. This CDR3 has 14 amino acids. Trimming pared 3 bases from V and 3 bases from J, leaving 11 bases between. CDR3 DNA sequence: TGTGCCAGCAGCTTTAGGACAGTCGACACTGAAGCTTTCTTT. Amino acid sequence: CASSFRTVDTEAFF.

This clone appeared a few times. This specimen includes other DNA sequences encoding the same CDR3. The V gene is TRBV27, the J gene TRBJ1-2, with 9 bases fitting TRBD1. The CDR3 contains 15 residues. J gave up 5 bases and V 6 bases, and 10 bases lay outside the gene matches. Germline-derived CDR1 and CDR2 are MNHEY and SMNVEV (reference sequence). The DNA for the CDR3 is TGTGCCAGCAGCCCCCGGGACAGGGCGACTTATGGCTACACCTTC. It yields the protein CASSPRDRATYGYTF.

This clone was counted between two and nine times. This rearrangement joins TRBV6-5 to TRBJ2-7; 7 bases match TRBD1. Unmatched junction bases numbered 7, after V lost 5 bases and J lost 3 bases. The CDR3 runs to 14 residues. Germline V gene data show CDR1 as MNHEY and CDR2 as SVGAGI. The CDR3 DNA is TGTGCCAGCAGTCTGACAGGGTACCGCTACGAGCAGTACTTC. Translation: CASSLTGYRYEQYF.

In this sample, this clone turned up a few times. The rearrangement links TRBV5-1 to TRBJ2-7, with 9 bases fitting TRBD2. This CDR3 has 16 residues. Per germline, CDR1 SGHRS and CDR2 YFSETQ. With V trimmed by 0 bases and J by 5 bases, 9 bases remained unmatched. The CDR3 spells CASSLDGAGGPDEQYF. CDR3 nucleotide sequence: TGCGCCAGCAGCTTGGATGGGGCGGGAGGGCCCGACGAGCAGTACTTC.

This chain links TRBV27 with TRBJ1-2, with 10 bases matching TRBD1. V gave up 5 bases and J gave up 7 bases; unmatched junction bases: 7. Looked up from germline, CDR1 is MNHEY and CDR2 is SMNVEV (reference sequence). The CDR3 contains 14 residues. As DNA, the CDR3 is TGTGCCAGCAGTCTCCGGGACAGGGGAAGTGGCTACACCTTC. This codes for CASSLRDRGSGYTF.

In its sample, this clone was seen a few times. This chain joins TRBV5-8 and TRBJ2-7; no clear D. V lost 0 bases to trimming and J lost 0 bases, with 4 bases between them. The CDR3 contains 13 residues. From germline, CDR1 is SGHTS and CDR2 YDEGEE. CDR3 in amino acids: CASSLVSSYEQYF. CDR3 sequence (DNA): TGTGCCAGCAGCTTGGTCAGCTCCTACGAGCAGTACTTC. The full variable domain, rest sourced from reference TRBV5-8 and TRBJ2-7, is EAGVTQSPTHLIKTRGQQATLRCSPISGHTSVYWYQQALGLGLQFLLWYDEGEERNRGNFPPRFSGRQFPNYSSELNVNALELEDSALYLCASSLVSSYEQYFGPGTRLTVT.

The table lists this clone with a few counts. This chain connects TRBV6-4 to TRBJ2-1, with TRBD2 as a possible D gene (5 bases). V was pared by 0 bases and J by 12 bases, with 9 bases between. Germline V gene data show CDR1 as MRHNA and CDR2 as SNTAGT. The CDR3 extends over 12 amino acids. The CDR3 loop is CASSDSGARQFF. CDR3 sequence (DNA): TGTGCCAGCAGTGACTCGGGAGCCCGGCAGTTCTTC.

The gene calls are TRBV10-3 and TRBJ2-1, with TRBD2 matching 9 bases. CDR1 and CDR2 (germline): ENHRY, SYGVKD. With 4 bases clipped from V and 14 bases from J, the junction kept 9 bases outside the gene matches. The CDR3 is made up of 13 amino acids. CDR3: CAISGWREGPKFF. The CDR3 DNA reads TGTGCCATCAGTGGATGGCGGGAGGGCCCTAAGTTCTTC.

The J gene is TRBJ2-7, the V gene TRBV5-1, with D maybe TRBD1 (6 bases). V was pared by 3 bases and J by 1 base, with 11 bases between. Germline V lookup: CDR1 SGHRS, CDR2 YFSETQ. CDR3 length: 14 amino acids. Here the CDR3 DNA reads TGCGCCAGCAGCTCGACAGGACAGTCCTACGAGCAGTACTTC. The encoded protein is CASSSTGQSYEQYF. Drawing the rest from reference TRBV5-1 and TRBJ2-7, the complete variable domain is KAGVTQTPRYLIKTRGQQVTLSCSPISGHRSVSWYQQTPGQGLQFLFEYFSETQRNKGNFPGRFSGRQFSNSRSEMNVSTLELGDSALYLCASSSTGQSYEQYFGPGTRLTVT.

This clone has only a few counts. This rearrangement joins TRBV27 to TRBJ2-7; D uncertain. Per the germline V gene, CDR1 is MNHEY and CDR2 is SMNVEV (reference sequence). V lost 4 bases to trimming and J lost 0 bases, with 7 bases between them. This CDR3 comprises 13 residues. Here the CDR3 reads CASSSPLSYEQYF. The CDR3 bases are TGTGCCAGCAGTTCTCCCCTCTCCTACGAGCAGTACTTC.